This T cell receptor beta chain was obtained from a study of brain T cells in children with intractable seizures. Study observations and caveats: Pre-surgery blood may have been undersampled, hiding some clones. Only CDR3 sequence similarity suggested viral specificity, without known HCMV serostatus.

Notes on this clone: Its antigen is unknown.

The germline gives CDR1 WNHNN, CDR2 SYGVQD (reference sequence). V trimming: 4 bases; J trimming: 8 bases; junction bases outside the gene matches: 5. CDR3 length equals 13 residues. Method: immunoSEQ multiplex PCR; TCRdb's copy keeps in-frame clones and lacks some. The data hold around 340,000 clones, with over 85% observed a single time. Noted time point: blood from clinic visit 5 months post-surgery; TSC patient then seizure free. The sequenced cases were selected for having the highest brain T cell transcript signatures. Pre-surgery treatment included at least one anti-epileptic drug. Material: peripheral blood, obtained around 5 months after surgery. The J gene is TRBJ2-1, the V gene TRBV10-1; TRBD2 matches 7 bases. This clonotype was sampled from a boy in the first two years of life with tuberous sclerosis and intractable seizures. The CDR3 here is CASSGTRRYEQFF. CDR3 in DNA: TGCGCCAGCAGTGGGACTAGAAGGTATGAGCAGTTCTTC.